This T cell receptor (beta chain) was identified during a study of blood T cell repertoires in COVID-19. On this clone: Other nucleotide sequences from this sample produce the same CDR3.

Sequencing was performed with immunoSEQ multiplex PCR; in TCRdb, only in-frame clones are kept and a portion is missing. The sample includes just over 250,000 clones, roughly 86% of them seen just once. With V trimmed by 6 bases and J by 1 base, 6 bases remained unmatched. This CDR3 spans 15 amino acids. Germline V gene lookup returns CDR1 MDHEN and CDR2 SYDVKM. This TCR came from a woman aged 45 to 65 with acute or convalescent COVID-19. This sequence joins TRBV28 and TRBJ2-7; 10 nucleotides line up with TRBD1. The sequenced sample was peripheral blood. CDR3 in DNA: TGTGCCAGCAGCCTCCCGGGACAGGGGTCCTACGAGCAGTACTTC. Amino acids: CASSLPGQGSYEQYF. Filled out from reference TRBV28 and TRBJ2-7, the complete variable domain reads DVKVTQSSRYLVKRTGEKVFLECVQDMDHENMFWYRQDPGLGLRLIYFSYDVKMKEKGDIPEGYSVSREKKERFSLILESASTNQTSMYLCASSLPGQGSYEQYFGPGTRLTVT.